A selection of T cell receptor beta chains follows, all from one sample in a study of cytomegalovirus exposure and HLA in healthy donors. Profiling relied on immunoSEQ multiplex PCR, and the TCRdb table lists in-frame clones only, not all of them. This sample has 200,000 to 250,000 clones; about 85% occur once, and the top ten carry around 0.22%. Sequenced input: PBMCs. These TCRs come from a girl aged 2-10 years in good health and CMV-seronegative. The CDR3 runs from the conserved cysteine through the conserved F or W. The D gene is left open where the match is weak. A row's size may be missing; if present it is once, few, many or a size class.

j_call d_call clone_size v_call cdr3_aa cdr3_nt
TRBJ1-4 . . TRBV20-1 CSASPGEILFF TGCAGTGCTAGTCCAGGGGAGATACTGTTTTTT
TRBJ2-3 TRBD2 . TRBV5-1 CASSLIAGVSGDTQYF TGCGCCAGCAGCTTAATAGCGGGGGTCTCCGGAGATACGCAGTATTTT
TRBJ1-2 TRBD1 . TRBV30 CARQRQGASNGYTF TGTGCCCGTCAGAGACAGGGCGCATCGAATGGCTACACCTTC
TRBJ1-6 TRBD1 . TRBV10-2 CASSESGTGYNSPLHF TGCGCCAGCAGTGAGTCCGGGACAGGGTATAATTCACCCCTCCACTTT
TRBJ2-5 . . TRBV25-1 CASSVSGTQYF TGTGCCAGCAGTGTCTCCGGGACCCAGTACTTC
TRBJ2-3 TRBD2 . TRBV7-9 CASSLDVSGSTDTQYF TGTGCCAGCAGCTTAGATGTTAGCGGGAGCACAGATACGCAGTATTTT
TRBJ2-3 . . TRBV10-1 CASSETSNQNTQYF TGCGCCAGCAGTGAAACTAGCAACCAGAATACGCAGTATTTT
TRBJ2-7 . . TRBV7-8 CASSFGHPYEQYF TGTGCCAGCAGCTTTGGACACCCCTACGAGCAGTACTTC
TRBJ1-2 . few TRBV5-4 CASSPRGYHGYTF TGTGCCAGCAGCCCAAGGGGTTACCATGGCTACACCTTC
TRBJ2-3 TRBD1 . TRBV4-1 CASSQDTRGTGTIDTQYF TGCGCCAGCAGCCAAGACACACGCGGGACAGGGACAATAGATACGCAGTATTTT
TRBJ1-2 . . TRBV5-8 CASSLDRIYGYTF TGTGCCAGCAGCCTTGACAGGATCTATGGCTACACCTTC
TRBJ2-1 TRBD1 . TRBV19 CASSIANRGGSYNEQFF TGTGCCAGTAGTATAGCGAACAGGGGCGGCTCCTACAATGAGCAGTTCTTC
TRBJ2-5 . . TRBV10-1 CASSESNGQETQYF TGCGCCAGCAGTGAGTCGAACGGCCAAGAGACCCAGTACTTC
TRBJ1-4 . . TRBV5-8 CASSLEGVLNEKLFF TGTGCCAGCAGCTTGGAGGGGGTCCTTAATGAAAAACTGTTTTTT
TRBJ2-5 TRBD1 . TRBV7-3 CASSSGTGETQYF TGTGCCAGCAGCTCCGGGACAGGGGAGACCCAGTACTTC
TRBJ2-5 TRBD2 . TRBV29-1 CSVESGRDSQETQYF TGCAGCGTTGAAAGCGGGAGAGACAGCCAAGAGACCCAGTACTTC
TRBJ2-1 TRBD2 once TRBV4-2 CASSQDTPSGGGYNEQFF TGTGCCAGCAGCCAAGATACCCCTAGCGGGGGAGGATACAATGAGCAGTTCTTC
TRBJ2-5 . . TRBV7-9 CASSRDKKETQYF TGTGCCAGCAGCCGAGACAAGAAGGAGACCCAGTACTTC
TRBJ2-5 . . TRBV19 CASSITGRQETQYF TGTGCCAGTAGTATTACGGGAAGACAAGAGACCCAGTACTTC
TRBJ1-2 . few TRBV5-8 CASSIVGYTF TGTGCCAGTAGTATCGTCGGCTACACCTTC